Presented here are 6 T cell receptor beta chains from one specimen sequenced in a study of T-cell reconstitution after alpha-beta-depleted transplantation in children. The TCRbeta library incorporated unique molecular identifiers. Each CDR3 protein gets one entry after TCRdb re-called the PCR reads with MiXCR. The sample holds 350,000 to 500,000 distinct CDR3 sequences, 43% seen once. Specimen: PBMCs, collected before TCRalphabeta/CD19-depleted stem cell transplant. The receptors originated from a girl aged 2 to 9 with aplastic anemia, due to receive a stem cell transplant.

This clonotype is a singleton in its sample. This chain connects TRBV20-1 to TRBJ2-1; TRBD2 agrees at 8 bases. The J segment lost 5 bases and the V segment lost 6 bases, leaving 12 bases of the junction unmatched. Germline CDR1 DFQATT, CDR2 SNEGSKA (reference sequence). This CDR3 is 15 amino acids long. The CDR3: CSAGGSGRGNNEQFF. For the CDR3, the DNA is TGCAGTGCGGGGGGGAGCGGGAGAGGGAACAATGAGCAGTTCTTC.

The table lists this clonotype with a count of one. This chain joins TRBV6-5 and TRBJ1-5, with D unclear. The CDR3 length is 13 residues. Germline V gives CDR1 MNHEY, CDR2 SVGAGI. V shed 4 bases and J shed 2 bases, with 6 bases lying between them. CDR3 DNA: TGTGCCAGCAGTTTCCTCGGCAATCAGCCCCAGCATTTT. Protein sequence: CASSFLGNQPQHF.

Remarks on this clonotype: At one of its ends the junction is not consistent with the germline gene, which may arise from a read error. The gene calls are TRBV20-1 and TRBJ2-2; TRBD1 agrees at 7 bases. This CDR3 has 16 residues. Germline-derived CDR1 and CDR2 are DFQATT and SNEGSKA (reference sequence). CDR3 sequence (DNA): TGCTGTGCTCGTAAACCGGGACAGAAGAACACCGGGGAGCTGTTTTTT. As protein: CCARKPGQKNTGELFF.

Only one count was recorded for this clonotype. The V gene is TRBV20-1, the J gene TRBJ2-1; possibly TRBD2 for D (6 bases). V lost 6 bases, J lost 7 bases, and 16 bases lay in between. The germline V gene encodes CDR1 DFQATT and CDR2 SNEGSKA (reference sequence). The CDR3 loop spans 13 amino acids. This CDR3 reads CSAGRLGGNEQFF. CDR3 nucleotides: TGCAGTGCGGGCCGACTTGGGGGGAATGAGCAGTTCTTC.

This clonotype was recorded many times. The chain recombines TRBV7-2 with TRBJ2-1, with D maybe TRBD2 (5 bases). The CDR3 is 13 amino acids. With 2 bases removed from V and 6 bases from J, the gap between germline ends came to 8 bases. Germline V gene sequence: CDR1 SGHTA, CDR2 FQGNSA. CDR3 protein: CASSLRTPNEQFF. The CDR3 nucleotides read TGTGCCAGCAGCTTAAGGACTCCCAATGAGCAGTTCTTC.

The rearrangement uses TRBV4-1 and TRBJ1-3; D gene ambiguous. This CDR3 has 14 residues. V lost 5 bases to trimming and J lost 4 bases, with 12 bases between them. Germline-derived CDR1 and CDR2 are MGHRA and YSYEKL. The CDR3 DNA is TGCGCCAGCAGCTCTGCTTCGGCCGGAAACACCATATATTTT. Protein: CASSSASAGNTIYF.